This TCR beta chain was sequenced for a study of regulatory and conventional T cells in RAG deficiency. Data came from immunoSEQ multiplex PCR; TCRdb stores just in-frame clones and leaves some out. The sample lists 30,000 to 40,000 clones; over 75% were seen once. V lost 7 bases and J 5 bases, leaving 11 bases between the germline ends. Germline-derived CDR1 and CDR2 are SGHVS and FQNEAQ. This CDR3 comprises 12 residues. These data also formed part of another study, on regulatory T cells. From that second work: Primers: 52 TRBV forward and 13 TRBJ reverse.

This clonotype was sampled from a human donor in good health. The V and J genes are TRBV7-8 and TRBJ2-5; no definite D call. Material for sequencing was CD8+ T cells sorted from blood. CDR3 sequence reads: CASMYEGETQYF. The DNA for the CDR3 is TGTGCCAGCATGTACGAAGGGGAGACCCAGTACTTC.